A selection of T cell receptor beta chains follows, all from one sample in a study of blood T cell repertoires in COVID-19. TCRdb's copy holds only in-frame clones and misses some; the assay was immunoSEQ multiplex PCR. The sample lists a few hundred thousand clones, about 80% occurring once. Material for sequencing was PBMCs or T cells enriched from blood (not recorded which). The receptors were gathered from a man in his fifties who had recovered from COVID-19. Both conserved end residues are part of each CDR3. The order of the fields is J gene, V gene, CDR3 protein.

J gene: TRBJ1-5; V gene: TRBV5-6; CDR3 protein: CASSLDRDANQPQHF
J gene: TRBJ2-3; V gene: TRBV10-1; CDR3 protein: CASSDRSGIYTQYF
J gene: TRBJ1-4; V gene: TRBV7-2; CDR3 protein: CASSVNRGWVNEKLFF
J gene: TRBJ2-7; V gene: TRBV19; CDR3 protein: CASKGSGYEQYF
J gene: TRBJ1-2; V gene: TRBV25-1; CDR3 protein: CASSDPTGGYTF
J gene: TRBJ2-1; V gene: TRBV7-2; CDR3 protein: CASSLNRVLVF
J gene: TRBJ1-1; V gene: TRBV7-9; CDR3 protein: CASSSWGRGGPEAFF
J gene: TRBJ1-2; V gene: TRBV29-1; CDR3 protein: CSAGGLNYGYTF
J gene: TRBJ1-6; V gene: TRBV5-1; CDR3 protein: CASSLQGGNSPLHF
J gene: TRBJ1-2; V gene: TRBV5-4; CDR3 protein: CASSRQGYGYTF
J gene: TRBJ2-5; V gene: TRBV9; CDR3 protein: CASSPGTTREFGQYF
J gene: TRBJ1-2; V gene: TRBV2; CDR3 protein: CASSEGPQSGYTF
J gene: TRBJ2-1; V gene: TRBV7-9; CDR3 protein: CASSGRLRGHEQFF
J gene: TRBJ2-7; V gene: TRBV19; CDR3 protein: CASSIHSGTSRVYEQYF
J gene: TRBJ2-5; V gene: TRBV2; CDR3 protein: CASSVVWTQYF
J gene: TRBJ1-5; V gene: TRBV5-4; CDR3 protein: CASSFGQNQPQHF
J gene: TRBJ2-2; V gene: TRBV11-3; CDR3 protein: CASSSTGLSTGELFF
J gene: TRBJ2-7; V gene: TRBV7-9; CDR3 protein: CASSLRGQGVDEQYF
J gene: TRBJ2-1; V gene: TRBV19; CDR3 protein: CATSRGRYGNEQFF
J gene: TRBJ1-2; V gene: TRBV14; CDR3 protein: CASSQSGVGYTF
J gene: TRBJ2-7; V gene: TRBV7-9; CDR3 protein: CASSWGTSGSYEQYF
J gene: TRBJ2-5; V gene: TRBV3-1/TRBV3-2; CDR3 protein: CASSQQRDSRAQETQYF
J gene: TRBJ2-3; V gene: TRBV19; CDR3 protein: CASSIQGLIQYF
J gene: TRBJ1-1; V gene: TRBV2; CDR3 protein: CASREAANTEAFF
J gene: TRBJ2-1; V gene: TRBV3-1/TRBV3-2; CDR3 protein: CASSQGLTMAEQFF
J gene: TRBJ1-1; V gene: TRBV6-1; CDR3 protein: CASSDFGRGATLTEAFF
J gene: TRBJ2-2; V gene: TRBV28; CDR3 protein: CASSSGRAGELFF
J gene: TRBJ1-1; V gene: TRBV5-1; CDR3 protein: CASNLGRGDNTEAFF
J gene: TRBJ2-1; V gene: TRBV3-1/TRBV3-2; CDR3 protein: CASSPDGNNEQFF
J gene: TRBJ2-7; V gene: TRBV10-3; CDR3 protein: CAIRRGGPPGEQYF
J gene: TRBJ2-7; V gene: TRBV12-5; CDR3 protein: CASGLPRKTSGRPAEDSYEQYF
J gene: TRBJ1-6; V gene: TRBV7-2; CDR3 protein: CASSPRRPYSPLHF
J gene: TRBJ1-1; V gene: TRBV14; CDR3 protein: CASSLGTAYTEAFF
J gene: TRBJ1-1; V gene: TRBV11-1; CDR3 protein: CASSQTDSNTEAFF
J gene: TRBJ1-2; V gene: TRBV6-5; CDR3 protein: CASTLGPMSYTF
J gene: TRBJ1-5; V gene: TRBV28; CDR3 protein: CASRTGGASNQPQHF
J gene: TRBJ1-1; V gene: TRBV29-1; CDR3 protein: CSVAGGGDTEAFF
J gene: TRBJ2-5; V gene: TRBV9; CDR3 protein: CASSHSGTTQETQYF
J gene: TRBJ2-7; V gene: TRBV11-2; CDR3 protein: CASSPSSGRGEQYF
J gene: TRBJ2-1; V gene: TRBV11-1; CDR3 protein: CASSPRAYNEQFF
J gene: TRBJ2-7; V gene: TRBV6-5; CDR3 protein: CASSRQGYSYEQYF